Each of the 21 T cell receptor beta chains below was sequenced from the same sample in a study of blood T cells in healthy people across ages (dated by TCRdb to about 2015). Libraries were made using 5' RACE. Sequenced using an Illumina HiSeq 2500. A second PCR of roughly 7 to 11 cycles was performed with a sample-barcoded 5' primer and a J-beta primer mix. Through fastp at Q25 and MiXCR, TCRdb rebuilt clones from the public reads, retaining in-frame beta chains. Each CDR3 protein gets just one entry, which takes the most common genes and DNA from the rows behind it. A total of 650,000 to 700,000 distinct CDR3 sequences appear in this sample, over 40% of them only once. The top ten clones comprise 13% of the sample. The sample taken for sequencing was blood. Receptors were obtained from an elderly woman in good health.

The V call is TRBV10-3, the J call TRBJ2-1; TRBD2 is a possible D gene (5 bases). V lost 8 bases and J lost 4, with 21 bases in between. Germline-derived CDR1 and CDR2 are ENHRY and SYGVKD. This CDR3 has 16 residues. The CDR3 reads CAIRSEEAGLYNEQFF. The CDR3 DNA is TGTGCCATCCGTTCGGAGGAGGCAGGACTTTACAATGAGCAGTTCTTC.

This clonotype has ten or more counts. The V call is TRBV6-4, the J call TRBJ2-3; 8 positions match TRBD1. Germline V gene lookup returns CDR1 MRHNA and CDR2 SNTAGT. This CDR3 has 15 residues. V was pared by 6 bases and J by 5 bases, with 10 bases of the junction left unmatched. The CDR3 reads CASSPGTGGRDTQYF. DNA of the CDR3: TGTGCCAGCAGCCCCGGGACAGGAGGTAGAGATACGCAGTATTTT.

The CDR3 bases are TGTGCCAGCAGCCAAGCCAGGACTAGCGCATACAATGAGCAGTTCTTC. Encoded protein: CASSQARTSAYNEQFF. V gene TRBV3-1 combines with J gene TRBJ2-1; the match to TRBD2 covers 9 bases. Germline CDR1 is LGHDT and CDR2 is YNNKEL (reference sequence). The ends lost 1 base at V and 4 bases at J; junction bases unmatched: 5. This CDR3 spans 16 amino acids.

This clonotype was recorded at least ten times. This chain uses TRBV5-1 with TRBJ2-3; D uncertain. CDR3 size: 15 residues. V lost 0 bases and J 1 base, leaving 9 bases between the germline ends. Germline V gives CDR1 SGHRS, CDR2 YFSETQ. The CDR3, as DNA: TGCGCCAGCAGCTTGGCCGTGGACGGCACAGATACGCAGTATTTT. Its translation: CASSLAVDGTDTQYF. The whole variable domain, remainder taken from reference TRBV5-1 and TRBJ2-3, is KAGVTQTPRYLIKTRGQQVTLSCSPISGHRSVSWYQQTPGQGLQFLFEYFSETQRNKGNFPGRFSGRQFSNSRSEMNVSTLELGDSALYLCASSLAVDGTDTQYFGPGTRLTVL.

With regard to this clonotype: Just one base apart from a much larger clone, this may be a read error. The genes are TRBV7-9 and TRBJ1-2, with D hard to call. CDR3 length: 13 residues. Germline V lookup: CDR1 SEHNR, CDR2 FQNEAQ (reference sequence). The CDR3 loop is CASSLSPEFGHTF. CDR3 coding DNA: TGTGCCAGCAGCTTAAGCCCCGAGTTTGGCCACACCTTC.

This chain links TRBV20-1 with TRBJ2-1; D unresolved. The CDR3 loop spans 16 amino acids. Germline V gives CDR1 DFQATT, CDR2 SNEGSKA (reference sequence). V lost 4 bases to trimming and J lost 5 bases, with 21 bases between them. CDR3: CSAIPAEKGRDNEQFF. The CDR3, as DNA: TGCAGTGCTATTCCGGCGGAGAAGGGTAGAGACAATGAGCAGTTCTTC.

In the case of this clonotype: A much larger clone lies a single base off, so this may be a read error. V usage is TRBV5-1 and J usage is TRBJ2-1; no firm D call. The end of the DNA fits TRBJ2-7 better, so the J call may be wrong. This CDR3 region has 17 residues. Germline V gene data show CDR1 as SGHRS and CDR2 as YFSETQ. CDR3 DNA sequence: TGCGCCAGCAGTCCACCCCTCGCGAGATCGATCTACAATGAGCAGTACTTC. Encoded protein: CASSPPLARSIYNEQYF.

This chain uses TRBV2 with TRBJ1-2; 7 bases match TRBD1. Germline V gene lookup returns CDR1 SNHLY and CDR2 FYNNEI. The V segment lost 5 bases and the J segment 4 bases; nucleotides outside the gene matches: 7. The CDR3 has 14 residues. The CDR3 loop is CASSIGTEFYGYTF. The CDR3 bases are TGTGCCAGCAGTATAGGGACAGAATTCTATGGCTACACCTTC.

The rearrangement links TRBV29-1 to TRBJ2-5; 11 nucleotides line up with TRBD2. CDR1 is SQVTM and CDR2 is ANQGSEA in the germline V gene. The junction had 12 bases not matched to a gene; V was cut back by 7 bases and J by 5 bases. The CDR3 extends over 15 amino acids. The CDR3 region is CSAQGIAGGLETQYF. CDR3 nucleotide sequence: TGCAGCGCACAGGGTATAGCGGGGGGGCTTGAGACCCAGTACTTC. Full variable domain (rest looked up from reference TRBV29-1 and TRBJ2-5): SAVISQKPSRDICQRGTSLTIQCQVDSQVTMMFWYRQQPGQSLTLIATANQGSEATYESGFVIDKFPISRPNLTFSTLTVSNMSPEDSSIYLCSAQGIAGGLETQYFGPGTRLLVL.

This sequence joins TRBV7-2 and TRBJ1-1; D unresolved. Trimming stripped 1 base from V and 1 base from J, with 10 bases between. This CDR3 spans 15 amino acids. Per germline, CDR1 SGHTA and CDR2 FQGNSA. The CDR3 sequence: CASSLVGGSNTEAFF. The CDR3 region has the DNA TGTGCCAGCAGCTTAGTAGGAGGATCGAACACTGAAGCTTTCTTT.

This clonotype occurred many times. This chain uses TRBV7-2 with TRBJ2-4, with 7 bases matching TRBD2. Trimming at V came to 5 bases and at J to 0 bases, leaving 7 bases not matched to a gene. The CDR3 extends over 16 amino acids. Germline values: CDR1 SGHTA, CDR2 FQGNSA. CDR3 bases: TGTGCCAGCAGCGCCCCGGGACTACTAGCCAAAAACATTCAGTACTTC. Protein sequence: CASSAPGLLAKNIQYF. The full variable domain, its missing parts supplied by reference TRBV7-2 and TRBJ2-4, is GAGVSQSPSNKVTEKGKDVELRCDPISGHTALYWYRQSLGQGLEFLIYFQGNSAPDKSGLPSDRFSAERTGGSVSTLTIQRTQQEDSAVYLCASSAPGLLAKNIQYFGAGTRLSVL.

The chain combines TRBV14 with TRBJ2-1; D may correspond to TRBD1 or TRBD2 (5 bases each). The CDR3 consists of 15 residues. Germline loops: CDR1 SGHDN, CDR2 FVKESK. V was cut by 4 bases and J by 6 bases, with 16 bases left in between. The CDR3 nucleotides are TGTGCCAGCAGCCGTGGGACGAGTGGCCTCAATGAGCAGTTCTTC. It yields the protein CASSRGTSGLNEQFF.

This clonotype was seen repeatedly, ten times or more. The chain links TRBV9 to TRBJ2-1; D call uncertain. The V gene lost 0 bases and the J gene lost 9 bases, with 4 bases spanning the gap. Germline CDR1 is SGDLS and CDR2 is YYNGEE. This CDR3 spans 11 amino acids. The CDR3 DNA reads as TGTGCCAGCAGCGTAGGGCCTGAGCAGTTCTTC. It yields the protein CASSVGPEQFF.

This clonotype was observed a handful of times. The rearrangement links TRBV2 to TRBJ2-1; D unresolved. This CDR3 contains 12 residues. Trimming shortened V by 5 bases and J by 13 bases, and 15 bases separated the two germline ends. Germline CDR1 reads SNHLY; CDR2 reads FYNNEI. The CDR3 nucleotides read TGTGCCAGCAGTACGGACGGCAATCAACAGTTCTTC. Translation: CASSTDGNQQFF.

The J gene is TRBJ2-5, the V gene TRBV2; D is unclear. From germline, CDR1 is SNHLY and CDR2 FYNNEI. Trimming stripped 5 bases from V and 11 bases from J, with 18 bases between. This CDR3 is 13 amino acids long. The CDR3 sequence is CASSKGLGNEQYF. CDR3 in DNA: TGTGCCAGCAGTAAAGGTTTGGGGAATGAGCAGTACTTC.

In this sample, this clonotype turned up a few times. The gene calls are TRBV20-1 and TRBJ2-5; possible D gene TRBD1, 6 bases. Per germline, CDR1 DFQATT and CDR2 SNEGSKA (reference sequence). The V end lost 6 bases, the J end lost 13 bases, and 18 bases lay between the germline ends. The CDR3 covers 11 residues. CDR3 in DNA: TGCAGTGCCAAAAAACGGGACATACCGTACTTC. It encodes CSAKKRDIPYF.

Worth noting for this clonotype: This clone may be a read error of a much larger clone one base away. V usage is TRBV11-2 and J usage is TRBJ2-7, with 7 positions matching TRBD1. The V gene's germline CDR1 is SGHAT and CDR2 FQNNGV. V shed 5 bases, J shed 12 bases, and the junction held 16 bases outside the gene matches. The CDR3 totals 14 residues. CDR3 in amino acids: CASSRDSPEETRYF. DNA for the CDR3: TGTGCCAGCAGCCGGGACAGCCCCGAAGAGACCCGGTACTTC.

The rearrangement links TRBV6-2 or TRBV6-3 to TRBJ2-1; 10 positions match TRBD1. Trimming took 7 bases from V and 9 from J; bases not matched to a gene: 6. The CDR3 length is 13 residues. Germline lookup yields CDR1 MNHEY and CDR2 SVGEGT. The CDR3 spells CASNLGQGGEQFF. DNA of the CDR3: TGTGCCAGCAACCTCGGACAGGGGGGTGAGCAGTTCTTC.

In its sample, this clonotype was seen a few times. The chain is built from TRBV2 and TRBJ1-2, with 7 bases fitting TRBD1. V lost 8 bases and J lost 1; bases outside the gene matches: 4. The CDR3 is made up of 13 amino acids. Germline CDR1 reads SNHLY; CDR2 reads FYNNEI. CDR3 sequence reads: CASGGTVNYGYTF. The DNA for the CDR3 is TGTGCCAGCGGGGGGACAGTTAACTATGGCTACACCTTC. The full variable domain, rest sourced from reference TRBV2 and TRBJ1-2, is EPEVTQTPSHQVTQMGQEVILRCVPISNHLYFYWYRQILGQKVEFLVSFYNNEISEKSEIFDDQFSVERPDGSNFTLKIRSTKLEDSAMYFCASGGTVNYGYTFGSGTRLTVV.

The J gene is TRBJ2-7, the V gene TRBV7-9; TRBD1 is a possible D gene (6 bases). V gave up 4 bases and J gave up 5 bases, with 18 bases separating them. CDR1 is SEHNR, CDR2 FQNEAQ, per germline (reference sequence). The CDR3 runs 15 residues. As DNA, the CDR3 is TGTGCCAGCAGCTCGCGTGGGACAACGGGCCACGAGCAGTACTTC. Its translation is CASSSRGTTGHEQYF.

Only a few counts were recorded for this clonotype. This sequence joins TRBV20-1 and TRBJ2-1, with unresolved D. Trimming took 2 bases from V and 1 from J, leaving 3 bases between them. Germline V gene sequence: CDR1 DFQATT, CDR2 SNEGSKA (reference sequence). The CDR3 runs to 12 residues. The CDR3 spells CSARPSYNEQFF. DNA for the CDR3: TGCAGTGCTAGACCTTCCTACAATGAGCAGTTCTTC.